These 19 T cell receptor beta chains came from one sample sequenced in a study of untreated major depressive disorder. Study-wide findings and caveats: Compared with controls, depressed patients showed more TRBV05-01 (Vbeta 5.1) usage in CD4+ T cells.

TCRdb keeps only in-frame clones here, not all; method: immunoSEQ multiplex PCR. The data hold about 20,000 clones, with roughly 90% observed a single time. These TCRs' antigens remain unknown. The sample was CD4+ T cells from PBMCs. The receptors originated from a woman between 40 and 50 years old with major depressive disorder.

The V call is TRBV11-2, the J call TRBJ2-2, with a possible D match to TRBD1 (7 bases). V was shortened by 3 bases and J by 4 bases, with 15 bases between the two germline ends. The germline CDR1 and CDR2 sequences are SGHAT and FQNNGV. CDR3 length equals 16 residues. The CDR3 spells CASSFISQGGTGELFF. The CDR3 nucleotides are TGTGCCAGCAGCTTCATATCGCAGGGGGGCACCGGGGAGCTGTTTTTT.

V usage is TRBV7-8 and J usage is TRBJ2-2; D is undetermined. The CDR3 is made up of 14 amino acids. From germline, CDR1 is SGHVS and CDR2 FQNEAQ. V lost 6 bases and J 3 bases, leaving 11 bases between the germline ends. Written as DNA, the CDR3 is TGTGCCAGCAGGCACAGAGACTACACCGGGGAGCTGTTTTTT. As protein: CASRHRDYTGELFF.

The CDR3 is CASRELDRGNYGYTF. In DNA, the CDR3 is TGTGCCAGCAGGGAGTTGGACAGGGGCAACTATGGCTACACCTTC. The V call is TRBV27, the J call TRBJ1-2, with TRBD1 matching over 9 bases. The ends lost 6 bases at V and 2 bases at J; junction bases unmatched: 7. This CDR3 contains 15 residues. CDR1 MNHEY and CDR2 SMNVEV come from the germline V gene (reference sequence).

The J gene is TRBJ1-1, the V gene TRBV7-9, with D tentatively TRBD1 (5 bases). The CDR3 length is 15 residues. Germline assignment: CDR1 SEHNR and CDR2 FQNEAQ (reference sequence). Trimming removed 2 bases at V and 0 bases at J, with 10 bases between. The DNA for the CDR3 is TGTGCCAGCAGCTTACCGCCGGGGGTGAACACTGAAGCTTTCTTT. This codes for CASSLPPGVNTEAFF. The complete variable domain, with remaining parts taken from reference TRBV7-9 and TRBJ1-1, reads DTGVSQNPRHKITKRGQNVTFRCDPISEHNRLYWYRQTLGQGPEFLTYFQNEAQLEKSRLLSDRFSAERPKGSFSTLEIQRTEQGDSAMYLCASSLPPGVNTEAFFGQGTRLTVV.

The V and J genes are TRBV5-4 and TRBJ1-5, with D perhaps TRBD1 (6 bases). Deletions cut 0 bases from V and 5 bases from J, with 18 bases between. The CDR3 totals 17 residues. Germline CDR1 reads SGHNT; CDR2 reads YYREEE (reference sequence). CDR3 DNA sequence: TGTGCCAGCAGCTTGGGGGGGCCGGAAGCCGGACATCAGCCCCAGCATTTT. This gives the protein CASSLGGPEAGHQPQHF.

V gene TRBV7-9 combines with J gene TRBJ1-2, with 8 bases fitting TRBD1. Germline-derived CDR1 and CDR2 are SEHNR and FQNEAQ (reference sequence). The CDR3 is 14 residues long. Losses at the gene ends were 4 bases for V and 8 bases for J; bases not matched to a gene: 9. This CDR3 reads CASSSSTTGEGYTF. CDR3 coding DNA: TGTGCCAGCAGCTCGAGTACGACAGGGGAAGGCTACACCTTC.

This rearrangement joins TRBV6-1 to TRBJ2-7; 7 nucleotides line up with TRBD1. Trimming removed 5 bases from V and 2 bases from J; junction bases left unmatched: 3. CDR3 length: 13 amino acids. The germline CDR1 and CDR2 sequences are MNHNS and SASEGT. The CDR3 loop reads CASSRGGAYEQYF. In DNA, the CDR3 is TGTGCCAGCAGTCGAGGGGGCGCCTACGAGCAGTACTTC.

The V and J genes are TRBV7-3 and TRBJ2-5; D might be TRBD2 (7 bases). Germline CDR1 and CDR2: SGHTA and FQGTGA. CDR3 length equals 13 residues. V was clipped by 8 bases and J by 5 bases, with 15 bases between them. DNA for the CDR3: TGTGCCAGCGCGGGGGCCGGGAGGGAGACCCAGTACTTC. It encodes CASAGAGRETQYF.

This rearrangement joins TRBV5-6 to TRBJ2-7; D call uncertain. This CDR3 has 16 residues. V was shortened by 2 bases and J by 1 base, with 16 bases between the two germline ends. In germline, CDR1 is SGHDT, CDR2 YYEEEE. The CDR3 coding sequence is TGTGCCAGCAGCTTAGGACCGAACCGTATTTCCTACGAGCAGTACTTC. This gives the protein CASSLGPNRISYEQYF.

The sample holds one count of this clone. The chain recombines TRBV21-1 with TRBJ2-5; the DNA was not used to check the table's D call, TRBD2. TRBV21-1 is a recognized pseudogene. This CDR3 spans 15 amino acids. CDR3 nucleotides: TGTGCCAGCAGCTCTCGAATGGGGGGGCTAGAGACCCAGTACTTC. It encodes CASSSRMGGLETQYF.

The CDR3 sequence: CASSSRLSHSGANVLTF. CDR3 in DNA: TGTGCCAGCAGCTCCAGACTATCCCACTCTGGGGCCAACGTCCTGACTTTC. The gene calls are TRBV5-6 and TRBJ2-6, with TRBD2 as a possible D gene (5 bases). Between the trimmed V and J ends, which lost 3 bases and 0 bases, there was a span of 13 bases. There are 17 residues in the CDR3. Germline assignment: CDR1 SGHDT and CDR2 YYEEEE.

V usage is TRBV5-6 and J usage is TRBJ1-1; D unresolved. Germline lookup yields CDR1 SGHDT and CDR2 YYEEEE. The CDR3 length is 12 residues. Between the trimmed V and J ends, which lost 0 bases and 4 bases, there was a span of 4 bases. The CDR3 loop reads CASSLEPTEAFF. The CDR3 bases are TGTGCCAGCAGCTTGGAGCCCACTGAAGCTTTCTTT.

This chain connects TRBV5-8 to TRBJ2-7; no definite D call. With 0 bases removed from V and 0 bases from J, the gap between germline ends came to 7 bases. CDR3 length: 14 amino acids. In germline, CDR1 is SGHTS, CDR2 YDEGEE. CDR3 coding DNA: TGTGCCAGCAGCTTGGCATCCAGCTCCTACGAGCAGTACGTC. Translating gives CASSLASSSYEQYV.

The rearrangement links TRBV7-9 to TRBJ1-6, with 7 bases matching TRBD1. J gave up 8 bases and V 8 bases, and 9 bases lay outside the gene matches. This CDR3 is 14 amino acids long. Germline V gene sequence: CDR1 SEHNR, CDR2 FQNEAQ (reference sequence). CDR3 region: CASWRTGGDSPLHF. The CDR3 nucleotides are TGTGCCAGCTGGAGGACAGGAGGGGATTCACCCCTCCACTTT.

V gene TRBV7-9 combines with J gene TRBJ2-2, with TRBD1 as a possible D gene (5 bases). The CDR3 extends over 15 amino acids. Germline V gene lookup returns CDR1 SEHNR and CDR2 FQNEAQ (reference sequence). The ends were cut back, 5 bases at V and 4 bases at J, with 14 bases in the middle. CDR3 residues: CASSLRARATGELFF. The CDR3 DNA sequence: TGTGCCAGCAGCCTAAGGGCCAGGGCCACCGGGGAGCTGTTTTTT.

The CDR3 region has the DNA TGCGCCAGCAGCCCCGGGACAGGAAACTATGGCTACACCTTC. Translated: CASSPGTGNYGYTF. V is TRBV5-1 and J is TRBJ1-2; 8 bases agree with TRBD1. The junction had 4 bases not matched to a gene; V was cut back by 4 bases and J by 2 bases. CDR3 size: 14 residues. The germline V gene encodes CDR1 SGHRS and CDR2 YFSETQ.

The chain recombines TRBV13 with TRBJ2-2; 7 bases fit TRBD1. V dropped 5 bases and J dropped 4; count of bases not matched to a gene: 4. The CDR3 covers 14 residues. Germline V gene lookup returns CDR1 PRHDT and CDR2 FYEKMQ (reference sequence). Written as DNA, the CDR3 is TGTGCCAGCAGCCTACAGGGGAGCACCGGGGAGCTGTTTTTT. Its protein is CASSLQGSTGELFF.

This chain joins TRBV6-1 and TRBJ1-5; 8 bases map to TRBD1. The CDR3 is 14 residues long. J gave up 2 bases and V 5 bases, and 2 bases lay outside the gene matches. Germline V gene data show CDR1 as MNHNS and CDR2 as SASEGT. DNA for the CDR3: TGTGCCAGCAGTTCGACAGGGGGCAATCAGCCCCAGCATTTT. This gives the protein CASSSTGGNQPQHF.

Comment on this clone: A read error may account for a junction end that differs from germline. Other DNA sequences in the sample encode the same CDR3. This sequence joins TRBV27 and TRBJ1-2, with 7 bases that match TRBD1. The CDR3 consists of 15 residues. Looked up from germline, CDR1 is MNHEY and CDR2 is SMNVEV (reference sequence). The DNA for the CDR3 is TGTGCCAGCAGTTTAATGGGACAGAGGACTGATGGCTACACTTTC. Translation: CASSLMGQRTDGYTF.